The 15 T cell receptor beta chains reported below all come from one sample, sequenced in a study of CD8 T cells in Susac syndrome (dated by TCRdb to about 2019). Receptor amplification or capture employed the immunoSEQ multiplex PCR assay. RNA was extracted using the RNeasy kit, and about 0.45 to 1 ug of the RNA was reverse transcribed with random hexamers. TCRdb reprocessing: public reads trimmed at Q25 with fastp, clones called with MiXCR, in-frame beta chains kept. For every CDR3 protein sequence, its rows merge into one entry that carries the most common genes and DNA. The sample table shows around 180,000 distinct CDR3 sequences, and around 95% are seen once. Clones ranked in the top ten supply about 0.093% of the sample. Sequenced sample: CD4+ T cells from PBMCs. The receptors come from a human donor with multiple sclerosis.

The chain couples TRBV7-3 to TRBJ1-1; D remains unclear. Germline CDR1 is SGHTA and CDR2 is FQGTGA. The CDR3 sequence is 12 residues long. Trimming took off 8 bases at V and 7 bases at J, with 14 bases between the two ends. For the CDR3, the DNA is TGTGCCAGCCTATGGAGGGCAGATGAAGCTTTCTTT. Translating gives CASLWRADEAFF.

The chain joins TRBV5-6 to TRBJ1-2; D is unclear. CDR1 and CDR2 from the germline V gene are SGHDT and YYEEEE. The V end was cut by 2 bases, the J end by 8 bases, with 13 bases between. CDR3 length: 13 amino acids. CDR3: CASSFRRGDGYTF. DNA of the CDR3: TGTGCCAGCAGCTTCAGGCGGGGAGACGGCTACACCTTC.

The chain combines TRBV30 with TRBJ2-3; 9 bases fit TRBD2. The CDR3 is made up of 16 amino acids. The germline V gene encodes CDR1 GTSNPN and CDR2 SVGIG (reference sequence). V shed 2 bases, J shed 2 bases, and the junction held 8 bases outside the gene matches. This CDR3 is CAWSSGGPGNTDTQYF. The CDR3 coding sequence is TGTGCCTGGAGTAGCGGGGGGCCCGGAAACACAGATACGCAGTATTTT. The variable domain in full, with the rest retrieved from reference TRBV30 and TRBJ2-3, is SQTIHQWPATLVQPVGSPLSLECTVEGTSNPNLYWYRQAAGRGLQLLFYSVGIGQISSEVPQNLSASRPQDRQFILSSKKLLLSDSGFYLCAWSSGGPGNTDTQYFGPGTRLTVL.

The V and J genes are TRBV11-1 and TRBJ2-1; D is tentatively TRBD1 or TRBD2 (5 bases each). The CDR3 length is 15 residues. V was clipped by 2 bases and J by 6 bases, with 14 bases between them. In germline, CDR1 is SGHAT, CDR2 FQDESV (reference sequence). CDR3 protein: CASSLRGLLSNEQFF. The CDR3 region has the DNA TGTGCCAGCAGCTTACGGGGCCTCCTTTCCAATGAGCAGTTCTTC.

V is TRBV6-5 and J is TRBJ1-3; no firm D call. The CDR3 covers 15 residues. Per germline, CDR1 MNHEY and CDR2 SVGAGI. V was pared by 0 bases and J by 1 base, with 7 bases between. The CDR3 reads CASSYSEGSGNTIYF. CDR3 sequence (DNA): TGTGCCAGCAGTTACTCGGAGGGATCTGGAAACACCATATATTTT.

This chain connects TRBV9 to TRBJ2-5, with 8 bases matching TRBD2. The CDR3 loop spans 15 amino acids. In germline, CDR1 is SGDLS, CDR2 YYNGEE. V dropped 3 bases and J dropped 3; count of bases not matched to a gene: 7. CDR3 sequence: CASSGGEAGEETQYF. The DNA of the CDR3 is TGTGCCAGCAGCGGGGGCGAAGCGGGGGAAGAGACCCAGTACTTC.

The chain recombines TRBV10-3 with TRBJ2-3; D may be TRBD1 or TRBD2 (6 bases each). Per germline, CDR1 ENHRY and CDR2 SYGVKD. This CDR3 region has 16 residues. V dropped 4 bases and J dropped 1 base, with 15 bases sitting between them. The CDR3 reads CAISGLGGAGTDTQYF. DNA for the CDR3: TGTGCCATCAGTGGACTAGGGGGAGCGGGCACAGATACGCAGTATTTT.

The chain links TRBV4-3 to TRBJ2-1; TRBD1 agrees at 9 bases. Trimming removed 3 bases from V and 7 bases from J; junction bases left unmatched: 10. The CDR3 covers 16 residues. Germline CDR1 and CDR2: LGHNA and YSLEER. The CDR3 nucleotides read TGCGCCAGCAGCCACCGTGCAGGGACAGGGAGAAATGAGCAGTTCTTC. Translating gives CASSHRAGTGRNEQFF.

V is TRBV5-4 and J is TRBJ1-1, with D tentatively TRBD1 (6 bases). The CDR3 length is 14 residues. Germline CDR1 is SGHNT and CDR2 is YYREEE (reference sequence). The ends were cut back, 4 bases at V and 6 bases at J, with 16 bases in the middle. The CDR3 region has the DNA TGTGCCAGCAGCACAATACAGGGATCGGCTGAAGCTTTCTTT. It specifies CASSTIQGSAEAFF.

V and J are TRBV20-1 and TRBJ1-1; TRBD1 might be the D (5 bases). The germline CDR1 and CDR2 sequences are DFQATT and SNEGSKA (reference sequence). This CDR3 is 15 amino acids long. Trimming cost V 3 bases and J 5 bases, with 19 bases left between them. DNA of the CDR3: TGCAGTGCTAGCCCGCCGGGACGGGGGGGGACTGAAGCTTTCTTT. Translated: CSASPPGRGGTEAFF.

This rearrangement joins TRBV7-2 to TRBJ2-1; D could derive from TRBD1 or TRBD2 (5 bases each). Trimming removed 2 bases from V and 8 bases from J, with 19 bases in between. The germline V gene encodes CDR1 SGHTA and CDR2 FQGNSA. This CDR3 has 16 residues. The CDR3 DNA reads as TGTGCCAGCAGCTTAAGGTGGGGGACCCAAGGGGATGAGCAGTTCTTC. This encodes CASSLRWGTQGDEQFF. Based on the CDR3 plus reference TRBV7-2 and TRBJ2-1, the full variable domain is GAGVSQSPSNKVTEKGKDVELRCDPISGHTALYWYRQSLGQGLEFLIYFQGNSAPDKSGLPSDRFSAERTGGSVSTLTIQRTQQEDSAVYLCASSLRWGTQGDEQFFGPGTRLTVL.

V and J are TRBV2 and TRBJ2-7, with 11 bases aligning to TRBD1. Germline trimming cut 5 bases from V and 2 bases from J; bases unmatched to any gene: 5. Per the germline V gene, CDR1 is SNHLY and CDR2 is FYNNEI. The CDR3 consists of 15 residues. CDR3 protein: CASSQDRGLPYEQYF. In DNA form, the CDR3 reads TGTGCCAGCAGTCAGGACAGGGGGCTTCCCTACGAGCAGTACTTC.

The chain employs TRBV9 and TRBJ1-2, with 10 bases fitting TRBD1. The V gene end was trimmed by 2 bases and the J gene end by 6 bases; junction bases not matched to a gene: 4. The CDR3 length is 14 residues. Germline V CDR1 and CDR2: SGDLS, YYNGEE. The CDR3 loop is CASSVGTGVDGYTF. The CDR3 bases are TGTGCCAGCAGCGTTGGGACAGGGGTCGATGGCTACACCTTC.

The chain employs TRBV29-1 and TRBJ2-1; a possible D gene is TRBD2 (6 bases). Germline V gene data show CDR1 as SQVTM and CDR2 as ANQGSEA. The CDR3 has 14 residues. V lost 2 bases and J lost 7, with 15 bases in between. In DNA form, the CDR3 reads TGCAGCGTTGAAAGGTCAGTTGGGACTAATGAGCAGTTCTTC. Translation: CSVERSVGTNEQFF.

The CDR3 DNA is TGTGCCAGCAGTTTGACAGGCAGGACCGGGGAGCTGTTTTTT. This gives the protein CASSLTGRTGELFF. This chain connects TRBV12-3 or TRBV12-4 to TRBJ2-2, with a tentative D call TRBD1 (6 bases). The CDR3 has 14 residues. Trimming took 3 bases from V and 5 from J, leaving 10 bases between them.